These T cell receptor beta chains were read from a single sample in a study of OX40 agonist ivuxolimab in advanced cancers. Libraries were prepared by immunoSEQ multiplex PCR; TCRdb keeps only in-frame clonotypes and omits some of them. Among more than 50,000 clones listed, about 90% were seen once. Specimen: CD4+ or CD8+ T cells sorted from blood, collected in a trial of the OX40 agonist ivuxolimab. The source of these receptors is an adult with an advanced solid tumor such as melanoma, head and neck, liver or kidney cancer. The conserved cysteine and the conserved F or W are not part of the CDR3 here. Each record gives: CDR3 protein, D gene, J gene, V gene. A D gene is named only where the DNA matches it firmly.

ASSATRQGSGYT | TRBD1 | TRBJ1-2 | TRBV19
ASSMGQGDTEAF | TRBD1 | TRBJ1-1 | TRBV28
ASTIGTANTEAF | TRBD1 | TRBJ1-1 | TRBV11-2
ASSSPGLTSTDTQY | NA | TRBJ2-3 | TRBV19
ASMPAPGPYEQY | NA | TRBJ2-7 | TRBV27
ASSLPSGLVGADTQY | NA | TRBJ2-3 | TRBV7-8
ATARATNEKLF | NA | TRBJ1-4 | TRBV19
ASSVTTGKAF | NA | TRBJ1-1 | TRBV25-1
ASREGTGELF | NA | TRBJ2-2 | TRBV6-5
ASSYSRFQY | NA | TRBJ2-7 | TRBV6-5
ASRPGLQTNEKLF | NA | TRBJ1-4 | TRBV27
ASSNPNQPQH | NA | TRBJ1-5 | TRBV28
ASSLYGGKNTEAF | NA | TRBJ1-1 | TRBV5-1
ASSLTGFDEKLF | NA | TRBJ1-4 | TRBV28
ASSLRNPGQDSNQPQH | TRBD1 | TRBJ1-5 | TRBV28
AISESITGSGELF | NA | TRBJ2-2 | TRBV10-3
ASSLAAGTGWTDTQY | TRBD1 | TRBJ2-3 | TRBV13
ASSQGSTNEKLF | NA | TRBJ1-4 | TRBV6-5
AGRGVGTGELF | NA | TRBJ2-2 | TRBV30
ASSLLSILGGYT | NA | TRBJ1-2 | TRBV28
ASSSRRTGTNTEAF | NA | TRBJ1-1 | TRBV7-2
ASSMVTGGVYEQY | TRBD1 | TRBJ2-7 | TRBV19
ASSPSTDYGYT | NA | TRBJ1-2 | TRBV9
ASSPLYGSGNTIY | NA | TRBJ1-3 | TRBV19
ATSRATANYGYT | NA | TRBJ1-2 | TRBV15